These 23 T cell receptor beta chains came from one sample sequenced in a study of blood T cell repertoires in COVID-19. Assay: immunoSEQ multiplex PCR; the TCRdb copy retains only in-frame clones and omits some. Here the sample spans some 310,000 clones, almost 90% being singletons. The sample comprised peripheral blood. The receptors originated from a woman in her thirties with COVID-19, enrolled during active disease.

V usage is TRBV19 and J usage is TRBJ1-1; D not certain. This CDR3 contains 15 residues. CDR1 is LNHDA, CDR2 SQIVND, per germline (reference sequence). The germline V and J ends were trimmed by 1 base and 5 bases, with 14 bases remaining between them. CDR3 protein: CASSIATTGFTEAFF. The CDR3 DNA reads TGTGCCAGTAGTATAGCTACAACGGGGTTTACTGAAGCTTTCTTT.

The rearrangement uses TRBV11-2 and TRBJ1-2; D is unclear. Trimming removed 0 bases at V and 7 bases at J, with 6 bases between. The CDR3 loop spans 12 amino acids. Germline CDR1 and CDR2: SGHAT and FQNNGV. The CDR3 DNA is TGTGCCAGCAGCTTAGAGGGCACTGGCTACACCTTC. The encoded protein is CASSLEGTGYTF.

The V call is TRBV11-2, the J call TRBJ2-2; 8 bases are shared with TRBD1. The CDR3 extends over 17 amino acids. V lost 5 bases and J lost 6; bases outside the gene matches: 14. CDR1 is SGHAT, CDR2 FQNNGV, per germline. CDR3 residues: CASSHERGTGWSGELFF. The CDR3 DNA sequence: TGTGCCAGCAGCCACGAAAGGGGGACAGGCTGGTCCGGGGAGCTGTTTTTT.

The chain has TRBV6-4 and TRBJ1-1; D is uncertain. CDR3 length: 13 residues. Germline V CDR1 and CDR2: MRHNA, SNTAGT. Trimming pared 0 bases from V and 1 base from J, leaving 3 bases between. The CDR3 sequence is CASSDSWNTEAFF. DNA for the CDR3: TGTGCCAGCAGTGACTCCTGGAACACTGAAGCTTTCTTT.

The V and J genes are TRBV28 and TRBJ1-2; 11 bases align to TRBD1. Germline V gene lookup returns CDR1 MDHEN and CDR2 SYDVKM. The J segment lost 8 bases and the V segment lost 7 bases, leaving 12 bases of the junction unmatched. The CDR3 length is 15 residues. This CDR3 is CASIPGQGVRRGYTF. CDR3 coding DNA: TGTGCCAGCATTCCGGGACAGGGGGTACGGAGGGGCTACACCTTC.

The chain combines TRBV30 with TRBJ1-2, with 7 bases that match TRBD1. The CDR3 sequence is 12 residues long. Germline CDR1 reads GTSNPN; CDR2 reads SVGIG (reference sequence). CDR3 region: CAEGQRSYGYTF. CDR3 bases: TGTGCGGAGGGACAGCGATCCTATGGCTACACCTTC.

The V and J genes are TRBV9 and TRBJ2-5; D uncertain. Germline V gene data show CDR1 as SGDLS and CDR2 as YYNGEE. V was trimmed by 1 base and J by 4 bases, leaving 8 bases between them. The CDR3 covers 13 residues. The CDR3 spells CASSVTPTETQYF. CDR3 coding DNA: TGTGCCAGCAGCGTAACTCCCACAGAGACCCAGTACTTC.

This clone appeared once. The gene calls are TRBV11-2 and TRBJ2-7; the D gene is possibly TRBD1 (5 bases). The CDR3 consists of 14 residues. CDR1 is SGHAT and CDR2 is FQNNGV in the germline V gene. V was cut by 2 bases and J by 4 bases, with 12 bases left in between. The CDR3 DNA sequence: TGTGCCAGCAGCTTACGCCCGGACAAGTACGAGCAGTACTTC. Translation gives CASSLRPDKYEQYF.

The CDR3 nucleotides are TGCGCCAGCAGCTTGAGGGTGGGACAGGGGATCAACGAGCAGTACTTC. Amino acids: CASSLRVGQGINEQYF. The rearrangement uses TRBV5-1 and TRBJ2-7; 10 bases map to TRBD1. V lost 1 base and J lost 5; bases outside the gene matches: 9. The CDR3 loop spans 16 amino acids. Germline loops: CDR1 SGHRS, CDR2 YFSETQ.

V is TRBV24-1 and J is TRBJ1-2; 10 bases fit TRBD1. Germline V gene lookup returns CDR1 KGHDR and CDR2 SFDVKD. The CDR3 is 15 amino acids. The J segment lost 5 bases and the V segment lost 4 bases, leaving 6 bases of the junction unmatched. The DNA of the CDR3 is TGTGCCACCAGTGACCCTGGGACAGGGGCTTATGGCTACACCTTC. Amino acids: CATSDPGTGAYGYTF.

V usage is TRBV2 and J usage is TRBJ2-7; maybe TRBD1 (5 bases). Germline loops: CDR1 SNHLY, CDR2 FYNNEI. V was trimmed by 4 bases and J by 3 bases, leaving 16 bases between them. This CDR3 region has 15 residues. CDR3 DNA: TGTGCCAGCAGTGGACAGAGGACCAGGAGCTACGAGCAGTACTTC. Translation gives CASSGQRTRSYEQYF.

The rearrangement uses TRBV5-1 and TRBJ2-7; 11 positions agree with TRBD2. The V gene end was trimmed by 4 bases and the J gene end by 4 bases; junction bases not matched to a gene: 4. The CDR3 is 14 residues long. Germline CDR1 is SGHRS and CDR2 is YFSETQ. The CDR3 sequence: CASSLLAGGYEQYF. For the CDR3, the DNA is TGCGCCAGCAGCCTTTTAGCGGGAGGGTACGAGCAGTACTTC. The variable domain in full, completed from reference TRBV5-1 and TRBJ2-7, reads KAGVTQTPRYLIKTRGQQVTLSCSPISGHRSVSWYQQTPGQGLQFLFEYFSETQRNKGNFPGRFSGRQFSNSRSEMNVSTLELGDSALYLCASSLLAGGYEQYFGPGTRLTVT.

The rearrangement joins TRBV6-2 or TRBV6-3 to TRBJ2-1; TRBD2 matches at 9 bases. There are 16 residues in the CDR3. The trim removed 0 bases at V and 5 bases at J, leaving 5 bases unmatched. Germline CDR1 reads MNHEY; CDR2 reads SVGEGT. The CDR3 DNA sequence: TGTGCCAGCAGTTACTCACTAGCGGGTAATAACAATGAGCAGTTCTTC. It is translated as CASSYSLAGNNNEQFF.

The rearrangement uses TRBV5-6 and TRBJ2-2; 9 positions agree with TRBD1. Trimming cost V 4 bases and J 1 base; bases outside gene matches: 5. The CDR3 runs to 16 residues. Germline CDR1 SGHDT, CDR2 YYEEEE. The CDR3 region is CASSPGTGRNTGELFF. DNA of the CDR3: TGTGCCAGCAGCCCCGGGACAGGGAGGAACACCGGGGAGCTGTTTTTT. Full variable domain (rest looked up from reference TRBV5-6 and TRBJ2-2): DAGVTQSPTHLIKTRGQQVTLRCSPKSGHDTVSWYQQALGQGPQFIFQYYEEEERQRGNFPDRFSGHQFPNYSSELNVNALLLGDSALYLCASSPGTGRNTGELFFGEGSRLTVL.

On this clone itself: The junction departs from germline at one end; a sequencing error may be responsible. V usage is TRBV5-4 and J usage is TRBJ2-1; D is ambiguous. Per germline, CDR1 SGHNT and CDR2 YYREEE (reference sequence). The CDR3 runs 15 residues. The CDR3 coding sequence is TGTGCCAGCAGCTTAGTCTCGGTTTCCTCCAATGAGCAGTTCTTC. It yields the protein CASSLVSVSSNEQFF.

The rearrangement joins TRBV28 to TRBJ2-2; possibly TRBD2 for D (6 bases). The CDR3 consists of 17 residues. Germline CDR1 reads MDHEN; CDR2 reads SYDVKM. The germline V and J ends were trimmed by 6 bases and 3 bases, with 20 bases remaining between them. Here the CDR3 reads CASSQTSSAKDTGELFF. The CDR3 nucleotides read TGTGCCAGCAGCCAGACCTCTAGCGCAAAAGACACCGGGGAGCTGTTTTTT.

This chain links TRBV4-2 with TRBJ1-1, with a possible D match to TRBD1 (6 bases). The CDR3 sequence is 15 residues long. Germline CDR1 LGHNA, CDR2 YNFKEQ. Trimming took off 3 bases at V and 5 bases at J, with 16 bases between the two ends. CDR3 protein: CASSQGHQFTTEAFF. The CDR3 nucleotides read TGTGCCAGCAGCCAGGGACATCAGTTTACTACTGAAGCTTTCTTT.

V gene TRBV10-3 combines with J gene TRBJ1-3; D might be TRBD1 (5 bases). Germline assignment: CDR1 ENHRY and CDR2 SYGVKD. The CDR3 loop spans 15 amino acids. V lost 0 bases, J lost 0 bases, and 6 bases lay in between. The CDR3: CAISESTGSGNTIYF. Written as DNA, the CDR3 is TGTGCCATCAGTGAGTCTACAGGCTCTGGAAACACCATATATTTT.

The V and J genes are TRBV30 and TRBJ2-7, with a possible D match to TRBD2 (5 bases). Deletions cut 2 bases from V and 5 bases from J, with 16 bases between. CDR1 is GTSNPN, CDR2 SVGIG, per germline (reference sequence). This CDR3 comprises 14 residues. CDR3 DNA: TGTGCCTGGAGTCCCCGGGGAATTATGGACGAGCAGTACTTC. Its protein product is CAWSPRGIMDEQYF.

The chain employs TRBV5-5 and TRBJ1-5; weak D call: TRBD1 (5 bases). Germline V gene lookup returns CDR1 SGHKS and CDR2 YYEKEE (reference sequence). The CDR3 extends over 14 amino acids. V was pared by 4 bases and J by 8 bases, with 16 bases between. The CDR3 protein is CASSTRQMSEPQHF. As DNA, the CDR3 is TGTGCCAGCAGCACTCGACAGATGAGTGAGCCCCAGCATTTT. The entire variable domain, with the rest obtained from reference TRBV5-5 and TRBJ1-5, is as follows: DAGVTQSPTHLIKTRGQQVTLRCSPISGHKSVSWYQQVLGQGPQFIFQYYEKEERGRGNFPDRFSARQFPNYSSELNVNALLLGDSALYLCASSTRQMSEPQHFGDGTRLSIL.

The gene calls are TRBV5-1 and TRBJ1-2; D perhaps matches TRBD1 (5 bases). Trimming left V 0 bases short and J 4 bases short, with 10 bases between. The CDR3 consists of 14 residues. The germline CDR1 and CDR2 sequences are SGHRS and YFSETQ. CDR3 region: CASSLEAGSYGYTF. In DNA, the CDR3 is TGCGCCAGCAGCTTGGAAGCAGGGTCCTATGGCTACACCTTC.

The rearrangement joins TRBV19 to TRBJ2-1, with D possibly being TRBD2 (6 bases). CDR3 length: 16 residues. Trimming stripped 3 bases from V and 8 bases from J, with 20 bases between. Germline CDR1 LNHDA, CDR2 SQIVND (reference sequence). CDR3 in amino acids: CASSIIRDSQSDEQFF. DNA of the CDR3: TGTGCCAGTAGTATCATACGGGACTCGCAATCAGATGAGCAGTTCTTC.

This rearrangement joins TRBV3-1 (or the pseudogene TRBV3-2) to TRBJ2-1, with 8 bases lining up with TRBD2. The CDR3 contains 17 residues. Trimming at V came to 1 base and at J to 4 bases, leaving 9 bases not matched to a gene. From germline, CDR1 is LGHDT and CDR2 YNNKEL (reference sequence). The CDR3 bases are TGTGCCAGCAGCCAAGCCAGCGGGAGATTTATTTACAATGAGCAGTTCTTC. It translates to CASSQASGRFIYNEQFF.